The clone carrying this T cell receptor (beta chain) was seen a handful of times. The antigen is unknown. These data belong to a study of response to subunit inactivated influenza vaccine. Points from the study as a whole: The authors offered the suggestion that each seasonal influenza vaccination recruits few new T cells.

In TCRdb, the RT-PCR reads were re-called with MiXCR into one record per CDR3 protein. The repertoire holds 610,000 or so distinct CDR3 sequences, with approximately 14% as singletons. This CDR3 region has 16 residues. The V gene lost 1 base and the J gene lost 1 base, with 14 bases spanning the gap. Germline CDR1 is SGHVS and CDR2 is FQNEAQ. V usage is TRBV7-8 and J usage is TRBJ2-7; either TRBD1 or TRBD2 may supply D (5 bases each). This clonotype was sampled from a middle-aged man who received an inactivated influenza vaccine. This material consisted of PBMCs from blood, taken roughly 12 days after vaccination. The CDR3 here is CASSLGPLGASYEQYF. In nucleotides, the CDR3 is TGTGCCAGCAGCTTAGGCCCCCTCGGGGCGTCCTACGAGCAGTACTTC.